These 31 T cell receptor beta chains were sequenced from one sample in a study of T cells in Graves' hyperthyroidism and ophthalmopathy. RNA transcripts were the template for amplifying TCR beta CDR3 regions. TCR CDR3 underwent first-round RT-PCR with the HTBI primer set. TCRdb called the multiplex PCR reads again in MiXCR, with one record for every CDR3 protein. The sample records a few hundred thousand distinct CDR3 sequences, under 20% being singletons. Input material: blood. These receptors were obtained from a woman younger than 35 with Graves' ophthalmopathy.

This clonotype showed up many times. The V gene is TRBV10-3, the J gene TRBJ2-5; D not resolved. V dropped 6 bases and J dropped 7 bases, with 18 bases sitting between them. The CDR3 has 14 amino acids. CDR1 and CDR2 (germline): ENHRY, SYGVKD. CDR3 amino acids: CAIRTGRQAGTQYF. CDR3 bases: TGTGCCATCAGAACTGGACGGCAGGCCGGGACCCAGTACTTC.

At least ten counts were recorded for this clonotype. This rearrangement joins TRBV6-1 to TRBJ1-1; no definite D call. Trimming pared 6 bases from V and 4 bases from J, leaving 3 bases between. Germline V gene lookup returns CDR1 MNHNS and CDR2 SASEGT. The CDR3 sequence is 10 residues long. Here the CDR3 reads CASRVTEAFF. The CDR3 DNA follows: TGTGCCAGCAGGGTCACTGAAGCTTTCTTT.

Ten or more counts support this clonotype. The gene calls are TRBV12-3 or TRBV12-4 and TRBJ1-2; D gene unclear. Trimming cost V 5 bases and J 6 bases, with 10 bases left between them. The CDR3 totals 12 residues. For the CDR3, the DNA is TGTGCCAGCAGTCGATATGGGGATGGCTACACCTTC. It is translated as CASSRYGDGYTF.

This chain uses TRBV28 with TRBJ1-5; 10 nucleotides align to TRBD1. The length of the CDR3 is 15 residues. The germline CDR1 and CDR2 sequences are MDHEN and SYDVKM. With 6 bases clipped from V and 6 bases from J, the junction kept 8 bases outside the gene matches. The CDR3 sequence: CASRKPTGGFQPQHF. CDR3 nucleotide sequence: TGTGCCAGCAGGAAGCCGACAGGGGGCTTTCAGCCCCAGCATTTT.

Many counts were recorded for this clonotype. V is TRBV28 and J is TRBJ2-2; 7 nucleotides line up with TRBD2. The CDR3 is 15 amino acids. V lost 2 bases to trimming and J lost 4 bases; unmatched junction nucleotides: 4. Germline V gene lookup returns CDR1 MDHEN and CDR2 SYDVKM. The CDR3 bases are TGTGCCAGCAGTTTACGGGGGGTTAGCACCGGGGAGCTGTTTTTT. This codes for CASSLRGVSTGELFF.

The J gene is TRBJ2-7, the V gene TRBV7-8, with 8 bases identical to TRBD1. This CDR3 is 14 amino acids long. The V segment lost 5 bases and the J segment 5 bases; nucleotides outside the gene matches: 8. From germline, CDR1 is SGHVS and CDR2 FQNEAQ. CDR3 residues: CASSVDRVAHEQYF. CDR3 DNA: TGTGCCAGCAGCGTGGACAGGGTGGCTCACGAGCAGTACTTC. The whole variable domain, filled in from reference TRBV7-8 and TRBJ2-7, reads GAGVSQSPRYKVAKRGQDVALRCDPISGHVSLFWYQQALGQGPEFLTYFQNEAQLDKSGLPSDRFFAERPEGSVSTLKIQRTQQEDSAVYLCASSVDRVAHEQYFGPGTRLTVT.

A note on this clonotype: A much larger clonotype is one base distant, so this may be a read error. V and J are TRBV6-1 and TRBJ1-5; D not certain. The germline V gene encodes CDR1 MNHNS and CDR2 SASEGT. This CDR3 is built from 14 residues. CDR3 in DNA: TGTGCCATCAGTGGAGGGCAATCCAATCAGCCCCAGCATTTT. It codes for CAISGGQSNQPQHF.

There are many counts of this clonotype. CDR3 sequence (DNA): TGTGCCCAACAGGACACTGAAGCTTTCTTT. Translating it yields CAQQDTEAFF. This chain links TRBV2 with TRBJ1-1, with D possibly matching TRBD1 (5 bases). Trimming shortened V by 11 bases and J by 3 bases, and 7 bases separated the two germline ends. This CDR3 has 10 residues. Germline assignment: CDR1 SNHLY and CDR2 FYNNEI.

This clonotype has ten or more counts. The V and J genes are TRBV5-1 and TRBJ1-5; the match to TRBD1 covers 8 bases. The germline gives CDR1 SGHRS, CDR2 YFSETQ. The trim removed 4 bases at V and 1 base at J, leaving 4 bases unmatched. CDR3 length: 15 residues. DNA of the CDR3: TGCGCCAGCAGCGCACAGGGGGGGAGCAATCAGCCCCAGCATTTT. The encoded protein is CASSAQGGSNQPQHF. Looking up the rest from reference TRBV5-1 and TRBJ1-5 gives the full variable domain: KAGVTQTPRYLIKTRGQQVTLSCSPISGHRSVSWYQQTPGQGLQFLFEYFSETQRNKGNFPGRFSGRQFSNSRSEMNVSTLELGDSALYLCASSAQGGSNQPQHFGDGTRLSIL.

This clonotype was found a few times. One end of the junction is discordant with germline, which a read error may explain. The CDR3 DNA is TGTGCCAGCAGCTTGGCCCCCGGGGAGACCTACGAGCAGCACTTC. This translates into CASSLAPGETYEQHF. The gene calls are TRBV5-5 and TRBJ2-7; TRBD2 might be the D (5 bases). The CDR3 loop spans 15 amino acids. From germline, CDR1 is SGHKS and CDR2 YYEKEE (reference sequence).

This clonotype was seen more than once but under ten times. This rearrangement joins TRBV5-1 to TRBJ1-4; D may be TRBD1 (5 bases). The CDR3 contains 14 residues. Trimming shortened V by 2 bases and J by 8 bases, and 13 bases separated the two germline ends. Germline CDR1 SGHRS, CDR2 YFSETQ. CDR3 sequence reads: CASSLSGGSEKLFF. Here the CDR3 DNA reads TGCGCCAGCAGCTTATCGGGGGGAAGCGAAAAACTGTTTTTT.

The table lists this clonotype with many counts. CDR3 coding DNA: TGTGCCAGCAGCCCCGGGACGCCACTCAATGAGCAGTTCTTC. This translates into CASSPGTPLNEQFF. The chain carries TRBV11-2 and TRBJ2-1, with D possibly being TRBD1 or TRBD2 (5 bases each). The CDR3 consists of 14 residues. V lost 5 bases, J lost 6 bases, and 14 bases lay in between. Germline V lookup: CDR1 SGHAT, CDR2 FQNNGV.

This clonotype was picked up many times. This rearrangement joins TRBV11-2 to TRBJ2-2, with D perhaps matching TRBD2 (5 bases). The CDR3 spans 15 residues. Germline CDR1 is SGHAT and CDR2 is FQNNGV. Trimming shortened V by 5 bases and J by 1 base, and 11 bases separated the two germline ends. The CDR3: CASSPAEGNTGELFF. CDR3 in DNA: TGTGCCAGCAGCCCAGCCGAGGGGAACACCGGGGAGCTGTTTTTT.

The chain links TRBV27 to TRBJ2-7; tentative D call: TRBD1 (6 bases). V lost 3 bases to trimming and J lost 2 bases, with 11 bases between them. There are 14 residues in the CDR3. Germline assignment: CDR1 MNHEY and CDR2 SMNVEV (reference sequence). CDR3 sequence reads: CASSLVGATYEQYF. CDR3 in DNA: TGTGCCAGCAGTTTGGTGGGGGCAACCTACGAGCAGTACTTC.

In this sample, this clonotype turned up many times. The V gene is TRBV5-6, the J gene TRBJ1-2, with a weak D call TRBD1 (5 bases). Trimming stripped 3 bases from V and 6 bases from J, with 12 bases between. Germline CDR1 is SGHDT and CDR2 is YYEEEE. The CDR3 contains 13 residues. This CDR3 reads CASSSRGRHGYTF. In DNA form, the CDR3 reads TGTGCCAGCAGCTCAAGGGGCAGGCATGGCTACACCTTC.

The CDR3 DNA sequence: TGTGCCATCAGTGACGCCAGGGGGGGTTCACCCCTCCACTTT. The encoded protein is CAISDARGGSPLHF. The J gene is TRBJ1-6, the V gene TRBV10-3; 7 bases are a match to TRBD1. Looked up from germline, CDR1 is ENHRY and CDR2 is SYGVKD. This CDR3 comprises 14 residues. The V gene end was trimmed by 3 bases and the J gene end by 9 bases; junction bases not matched to a gene: 5.

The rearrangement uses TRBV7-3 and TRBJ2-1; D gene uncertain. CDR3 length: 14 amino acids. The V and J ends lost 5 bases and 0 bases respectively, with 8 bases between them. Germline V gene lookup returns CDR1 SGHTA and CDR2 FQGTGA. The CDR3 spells CASSPASSYNEQFF. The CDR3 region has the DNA TGTGCCAGCAGCCCCGCTAGCTCCTACAATGAGCAGTTCTTC. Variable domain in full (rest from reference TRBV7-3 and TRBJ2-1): GAGVSQTPSNKVTEKGKYVELRCDPISGHTALYWYRQSLGQGPEFLIYFQGTGAADDSGLPNDRFFAVRPEGSVSTLKIQRTERGDSAVYLCASSPASSYNEQFFGPGTRLTVL.

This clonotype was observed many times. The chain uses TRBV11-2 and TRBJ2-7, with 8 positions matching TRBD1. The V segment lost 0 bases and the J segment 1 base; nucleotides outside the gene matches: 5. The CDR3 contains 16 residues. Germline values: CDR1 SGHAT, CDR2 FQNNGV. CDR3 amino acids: CASSLDLGQASYEQYF. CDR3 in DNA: TGTGCCAGCAGCTTAGACTTGGGACAGGCATCCTACGAGCAGTACTTC.

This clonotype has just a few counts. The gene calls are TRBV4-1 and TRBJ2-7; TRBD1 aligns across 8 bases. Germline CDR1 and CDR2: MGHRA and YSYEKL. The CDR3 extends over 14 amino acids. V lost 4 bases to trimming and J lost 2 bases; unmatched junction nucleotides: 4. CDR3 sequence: CASSLKDRAYEQYF. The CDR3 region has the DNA TGCGCCAGCAGCCTCAAGGACAGGGCCTACGAGCAGTACTTC.

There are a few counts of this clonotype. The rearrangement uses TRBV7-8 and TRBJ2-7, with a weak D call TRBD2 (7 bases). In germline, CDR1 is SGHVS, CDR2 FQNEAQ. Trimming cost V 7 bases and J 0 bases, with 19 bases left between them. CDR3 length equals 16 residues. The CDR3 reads CASTQGLQGSSYEQYF. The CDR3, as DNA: TGTGCCAGCACCCAGGGACTACAGGGAAGCTCCTACGAGCAGTACTTC.

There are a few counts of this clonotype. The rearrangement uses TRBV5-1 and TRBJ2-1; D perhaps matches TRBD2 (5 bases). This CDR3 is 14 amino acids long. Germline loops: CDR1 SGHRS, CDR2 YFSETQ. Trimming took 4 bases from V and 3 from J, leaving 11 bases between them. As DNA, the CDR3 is TGCGCCAGCAGCAGAACCGGGGTCTACAATGAGCAGTTCTTC. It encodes CASSRTGVYNEQFF.

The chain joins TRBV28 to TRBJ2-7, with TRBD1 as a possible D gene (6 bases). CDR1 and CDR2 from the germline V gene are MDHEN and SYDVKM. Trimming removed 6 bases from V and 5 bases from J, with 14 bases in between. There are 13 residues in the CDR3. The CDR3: CASSPITGNEQYF. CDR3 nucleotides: TGTGCCAGCAGCCCTATCACAGGGAACGAGCAGTACTTC.

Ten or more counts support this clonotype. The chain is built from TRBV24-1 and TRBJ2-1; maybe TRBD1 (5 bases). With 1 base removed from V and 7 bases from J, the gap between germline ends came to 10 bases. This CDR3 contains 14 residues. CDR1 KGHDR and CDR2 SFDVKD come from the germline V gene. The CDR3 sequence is CATSDFGQGNEQFF. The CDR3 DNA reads TGTGCCACCAGTGATTTTGGGCAGGGAAATGAGCAGTTCTTC.

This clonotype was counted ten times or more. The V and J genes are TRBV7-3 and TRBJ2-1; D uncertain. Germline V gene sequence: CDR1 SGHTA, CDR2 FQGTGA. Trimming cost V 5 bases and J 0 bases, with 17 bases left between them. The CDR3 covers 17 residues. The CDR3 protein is CASSPGKGRLSYNEQFF. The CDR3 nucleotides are TGTGCCAGCAGCCCCGGTAAAGGGCGGCTCTCCTACAATGAGCAGTTCTTC.

The CDR3 is CASSFGGKVGELFF. DNA for the CDR3: TGTGCCAGCAGTTTTGGGGGAAAGGTCGGGGAGCTGTTTTTT. V usage is TRBV12-3 or TRBV12-4 and J usage is TRBJ2-2; perhaps D is TRBD1 or TRBD2 (5 bases each). CDR3 size: 14 residues. V was clipped by 3 bases and J by 7 bases, with 12 bases between them.

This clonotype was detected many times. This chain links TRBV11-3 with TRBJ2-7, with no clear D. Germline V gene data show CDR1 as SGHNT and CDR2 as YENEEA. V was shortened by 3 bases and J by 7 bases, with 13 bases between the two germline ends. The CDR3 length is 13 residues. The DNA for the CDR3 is TGTGCCAGCAGCTTGGACGGCTTAGGGGAGCAGTACTTC. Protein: CASSLDGLGEQYF. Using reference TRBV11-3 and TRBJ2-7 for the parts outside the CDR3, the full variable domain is EAGVVQSPRYKIIEKKQPVAFWCNPISGHNTLYWYLQNLGQGPELLIRYENEEAVDDSQLPKDRFSAERLKGVDSTLKIQPAELGDSAVYLCASSLDGLGEQYFGPGTRLTVT.

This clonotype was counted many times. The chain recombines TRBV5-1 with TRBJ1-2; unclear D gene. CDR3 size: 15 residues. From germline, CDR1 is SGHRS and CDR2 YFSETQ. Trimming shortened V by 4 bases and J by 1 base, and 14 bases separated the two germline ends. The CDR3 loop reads CASSRDPADNYGYTF. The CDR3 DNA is TGCGCCAGCAGCCGCGACCCAGCGGATAACTATGGCTACACCTTC.

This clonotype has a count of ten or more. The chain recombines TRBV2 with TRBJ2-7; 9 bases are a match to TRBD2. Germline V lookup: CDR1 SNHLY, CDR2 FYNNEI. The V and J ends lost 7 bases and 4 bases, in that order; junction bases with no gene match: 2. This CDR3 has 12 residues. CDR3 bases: TGTGCCAGCATTGCGGGAGGGTACGAGCAGTACTTC. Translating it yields CASIAGGYEQYF.

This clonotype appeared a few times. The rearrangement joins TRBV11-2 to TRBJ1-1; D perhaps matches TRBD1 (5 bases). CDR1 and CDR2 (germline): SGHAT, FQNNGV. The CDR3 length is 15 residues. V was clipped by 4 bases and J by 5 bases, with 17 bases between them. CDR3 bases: TGTGCCAGCAGCTGGGTGGGGGGGGTTGAGACTGAAGCTTTCTTT. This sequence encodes CASSWVGGVETEAFF.

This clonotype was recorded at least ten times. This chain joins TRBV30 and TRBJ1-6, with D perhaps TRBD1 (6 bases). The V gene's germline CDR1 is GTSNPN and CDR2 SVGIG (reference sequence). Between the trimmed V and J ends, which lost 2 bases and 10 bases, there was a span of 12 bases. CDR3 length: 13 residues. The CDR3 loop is CAWSLQGRSPLHF. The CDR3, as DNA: TGTGCCTGGAGTTTACAGGGTCGATCACCCCTCCACTTT.

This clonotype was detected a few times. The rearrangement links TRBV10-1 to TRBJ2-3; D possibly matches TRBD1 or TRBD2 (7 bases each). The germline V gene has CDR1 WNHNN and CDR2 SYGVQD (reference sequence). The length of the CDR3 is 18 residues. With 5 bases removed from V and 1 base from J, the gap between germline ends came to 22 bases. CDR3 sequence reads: CASSIAGPTQGGTDTQYF. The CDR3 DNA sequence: TGCGCCAGCAGTATAGCGGGTCCGACCCAGGGGGGCACAGATACGCAGTATTTT.